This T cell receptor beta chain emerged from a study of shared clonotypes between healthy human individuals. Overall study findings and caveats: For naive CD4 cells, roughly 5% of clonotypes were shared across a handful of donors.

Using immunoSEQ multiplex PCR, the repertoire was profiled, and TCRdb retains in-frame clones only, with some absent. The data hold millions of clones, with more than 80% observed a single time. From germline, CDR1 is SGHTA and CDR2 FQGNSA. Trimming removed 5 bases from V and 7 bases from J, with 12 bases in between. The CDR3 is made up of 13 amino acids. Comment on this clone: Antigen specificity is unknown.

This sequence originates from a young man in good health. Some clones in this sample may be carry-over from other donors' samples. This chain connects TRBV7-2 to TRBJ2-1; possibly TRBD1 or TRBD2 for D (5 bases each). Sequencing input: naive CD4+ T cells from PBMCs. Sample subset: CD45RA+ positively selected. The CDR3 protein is CASSVDWGNEQFF. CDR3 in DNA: TGTGCCAGCAGCGTAGATTGGGGGAATGAGCAGTTCTTC.